Detailed here is one TCR beta chain. What it recognizes is unknown. The data belong to a study of shared clonotypes between healthy human individuals. The wider study: Per donor, three plates held CD4 naive cells, three held CD4 memory, two held CD8 naive and one held CD8 memory. General study points: Approximately 4.9% of naive CD4 clonotypes were shared across several donors. It was the few donors that limited the genetic and exposure-history diversity represented.

Clones were read by immunoSEQ multiplex PCR, and TCRdb kept only the in-frame ones, dropping some. The repertoire holds some 2,100,000 clones, with 90% to 95% as singletons. V gave up 6 bases and J gave up 4 bases; unmatched junction bases: 7. CDR1 is SGHTA, CDR2 FQGNSA, per germline. This CDR3 spans 16 amino acids. The naive CD8 population came from CD45RO-negative cells selected for CCR7, without terminally differentiated effector memory CD45RA+ cells. Donors comprised only Caucasian adults living in Nashville, Tennessee. The source material was naive CD8+ T cells from PBMCs. The chain joins TRBV7-2 to TRBJ2-1; 12 bases are shared with TRBD2. The receptor's source is a man in his late teens or twenties in good health. Some clones in this sample may be carry-over from other donors' samples. CDR3: CASRPGLAGRYNEQFF. CDR3 nucleotide sequence: TGTGCCAGCAGACCGGGACTAGCGGGCCGATACAATGAGCAGTTCTTC. The complete variable domain, with remaining parts taken from reference TRBV7-2 and TRBJ2-1, reads GAGVSQSPSNKVTEKGKDVELRCDPISGHTALYWYRQSLGQGLEFLIYFQGNSAPDKSGLPSDRFSAERTGGSVSTLTIQRTQQEDSAVYLCASRPGLAGRYNEQFFGPGTRLTVL.